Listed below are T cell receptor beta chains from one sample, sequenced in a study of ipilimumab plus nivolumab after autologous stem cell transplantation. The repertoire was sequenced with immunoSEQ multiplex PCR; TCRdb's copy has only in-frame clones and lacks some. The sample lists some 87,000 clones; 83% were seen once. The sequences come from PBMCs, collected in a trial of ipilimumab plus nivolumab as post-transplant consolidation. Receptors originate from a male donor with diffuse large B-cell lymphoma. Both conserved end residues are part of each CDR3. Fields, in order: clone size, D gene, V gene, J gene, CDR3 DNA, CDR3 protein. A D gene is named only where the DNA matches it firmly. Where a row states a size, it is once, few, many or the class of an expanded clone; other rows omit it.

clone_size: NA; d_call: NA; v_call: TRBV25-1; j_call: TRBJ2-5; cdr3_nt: TGTGCCAGCAGGACAGACACCCAAGAGACCCAGTACTTC; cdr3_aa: CASRTDTQETQYF
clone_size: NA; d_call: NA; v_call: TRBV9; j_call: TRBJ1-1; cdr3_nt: TGTGCCAGCAGCGTAGCTGGGGGAGATGAAGCTTTCTTT; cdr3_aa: CASSVAGGDEAFF
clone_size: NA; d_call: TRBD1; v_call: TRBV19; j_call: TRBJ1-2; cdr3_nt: TGTGCCAGTAGTGTCTCGGACAGGGTGGATGGCTACACCTTC; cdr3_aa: CASSVSDRVDGYTF
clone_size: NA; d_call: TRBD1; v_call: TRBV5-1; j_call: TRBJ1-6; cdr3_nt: TGCGCCAGCAGCTCTGGGGACAGAAATTCACCCCTCCACTTT; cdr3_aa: CASSSGDRNSPLHF
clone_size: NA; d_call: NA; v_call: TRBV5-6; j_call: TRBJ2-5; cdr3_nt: TGTGCCAGCAGCGCGGTAACCCAAGAGACCCAGTACTTC; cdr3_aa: CASSAVTQETQYF
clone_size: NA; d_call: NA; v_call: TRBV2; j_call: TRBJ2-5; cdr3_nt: TGTGCCAGCAGTGAAGCCAGGACACGCGGGGAGACCCAGTACTTC; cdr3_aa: CASSEARTRGETQYF
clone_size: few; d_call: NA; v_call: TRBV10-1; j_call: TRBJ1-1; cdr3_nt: TGCGCCAGCAGCCAGAACCTGAACACTGAAGCTTTCTTT; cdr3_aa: CASSQNLNTEAFF
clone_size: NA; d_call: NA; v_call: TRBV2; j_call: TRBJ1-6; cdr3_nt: TGTGCCAGCAGTGATGGTCTCGGCGGGAATTCACCCCTCCACTTT; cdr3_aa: CASSDGLGGNSPLHF
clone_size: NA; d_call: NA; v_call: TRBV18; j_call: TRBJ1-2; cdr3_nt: TGTGCCAGCTCACCACCTGTGGGCCACTATGGCTACACCTTC; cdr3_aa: CASSPPVGHYGYTF
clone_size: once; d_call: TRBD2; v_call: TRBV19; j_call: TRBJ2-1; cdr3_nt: TGTGCCAGTAATGCGGGGGTTCACAATGAGCAGTTCTTC; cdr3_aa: CASNAGVHNEQFF
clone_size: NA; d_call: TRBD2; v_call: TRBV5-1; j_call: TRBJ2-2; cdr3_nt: TGCGCCAGCAGCTACCTAGCGGGGGGAACCGGGGAGCTGTTTTTT; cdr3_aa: CASSYLAGGTGELFF
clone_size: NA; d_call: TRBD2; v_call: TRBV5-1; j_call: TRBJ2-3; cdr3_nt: TGCGCCAGCAGCTTGGGGACTAGCGGGGGTACAGATACGCAGTATTTT; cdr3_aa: CASSLGTSGGTDTQYF
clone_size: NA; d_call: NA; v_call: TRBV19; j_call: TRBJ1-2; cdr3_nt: TGTGCCAGTAGTATAACAGATTGGGGCGCGGGTCCTAACTATGGCTACACCTTC; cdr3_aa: CASSITDWGAGPNYGYTF
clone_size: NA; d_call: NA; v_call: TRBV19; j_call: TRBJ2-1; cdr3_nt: TGTGCCAGTAGTATTGGGTCAGTGGGTGAGCAGTTCTTC; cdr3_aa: CASSIGSVGEQFF
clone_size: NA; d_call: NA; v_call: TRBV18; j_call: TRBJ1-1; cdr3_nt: TGTGCCAGCTCACCCCAGGCCATGGGCACTGAAGCTTTCTTT; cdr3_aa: CASSPQAMGTEAFF
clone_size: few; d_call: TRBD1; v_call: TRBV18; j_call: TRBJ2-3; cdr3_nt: TGTGCCAGCTCACGCCGGACAGGGGTCAGGGATACGCAGTATTTT; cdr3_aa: CASSRRTGVRDTQYF
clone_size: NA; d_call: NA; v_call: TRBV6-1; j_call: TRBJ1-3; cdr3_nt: TGTGCCAGCAGTGAGTCGGGGGACGACTCTGGAAACACCATATATTTT; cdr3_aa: CASSESGDDSGNTIYF
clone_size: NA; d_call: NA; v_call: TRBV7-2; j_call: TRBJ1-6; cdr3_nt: TGTGCCAGCAGCCCCTATGCCACAGACTATAATTCACCCCTCCACTTT; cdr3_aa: CASSPYATDYNSPLHF
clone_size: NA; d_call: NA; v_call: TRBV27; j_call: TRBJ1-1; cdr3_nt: TGTGCCAGCAGTGCCCGAGGGAGGGACACTGAAGCTTTCTTT; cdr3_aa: CASSARGRDTEAFF
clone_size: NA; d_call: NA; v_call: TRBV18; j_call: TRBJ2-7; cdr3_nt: TGTGCCAGCTCACCACCTGGACAGTTCGAGCAGTACTTC; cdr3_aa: CASSPPGQFEQYF
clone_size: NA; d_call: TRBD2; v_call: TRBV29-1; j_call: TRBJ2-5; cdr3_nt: TGCAGCGTTGAGCGGGGGGGTCCAGAGACCCAGTACTTC; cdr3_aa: CSVERGGPETQYF
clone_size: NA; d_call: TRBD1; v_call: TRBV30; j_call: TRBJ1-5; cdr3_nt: TGTGCCTGGAGACCCAGACAGGGGGAAGGTTTGCAGCCCCAGCATTTT; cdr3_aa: CAWRPRQGEGLQPQHF
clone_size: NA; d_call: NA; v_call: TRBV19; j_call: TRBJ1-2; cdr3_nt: TGTGCCAGTAGTATTGGGCAGCTATATGGCTACACCTTC; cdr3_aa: CASSIGQLYGYTF
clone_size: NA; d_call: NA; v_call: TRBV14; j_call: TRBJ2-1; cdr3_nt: TGTGCCAGCAGCCCCCTGATAGGTTCGTACAATGAGCAGTTCTTC; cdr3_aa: CASSPLIGSYNEQFF
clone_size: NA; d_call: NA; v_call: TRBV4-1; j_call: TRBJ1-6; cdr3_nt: TGCGCCAGCAGCCAACTTGACGGCCGCTCCTATAATTCACCCCTCCACTTT; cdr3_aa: CASSQLDGRSYNSPLHF
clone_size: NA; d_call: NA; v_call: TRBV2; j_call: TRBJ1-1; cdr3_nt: TGTGCCAGCAGTGAAGCTCGAGCTTTCTTT; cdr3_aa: CASSEARAFF
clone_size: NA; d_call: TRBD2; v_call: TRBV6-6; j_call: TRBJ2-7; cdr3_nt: TGTGCCAGCAGTAGACAGCGGGGGGGTTACGAGCAGTACTTC; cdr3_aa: CASSRQRGGYEQYF
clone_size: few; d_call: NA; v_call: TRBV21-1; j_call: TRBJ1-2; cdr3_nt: TGTGCCAGCATAAACTCACAGCCTCCGAACTATGGCTACACCTTC; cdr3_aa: CASINSQPPNYGYTF
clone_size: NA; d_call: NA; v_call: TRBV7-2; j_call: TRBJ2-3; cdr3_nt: TGTGCCAGCAGCCCCTCGGGATCAGGGGGGGATACGCAGTATTTT; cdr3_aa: CASSPSGSGGDTQYF
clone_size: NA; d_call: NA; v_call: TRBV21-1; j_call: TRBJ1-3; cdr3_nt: TGTGCCAGCAGCCAGAGGGGACAGGCGTTCAGCTCTGGAAACACCATATATTTT; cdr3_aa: CASSQRGQAFSSGNTIYF
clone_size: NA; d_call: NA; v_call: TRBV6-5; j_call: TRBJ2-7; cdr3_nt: TGTGCCAGCAGTTACTCTCAGGGGAGCTCCTACGAGCAGTACTTC; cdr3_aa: CASSYSQGSSYEQYF
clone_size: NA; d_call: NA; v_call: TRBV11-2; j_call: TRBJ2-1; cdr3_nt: TGTGCCAGCAGCCCACCAAGGACAGCCAATGAGCAGTTCTTC; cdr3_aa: CASSPPRTANEQFF
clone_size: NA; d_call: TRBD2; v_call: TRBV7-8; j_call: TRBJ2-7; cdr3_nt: TGTGCCAGCAGCCTCGGACTAGCGGGGACCGGGGACATCTACGAGCAGTACTTC; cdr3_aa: CASSLGLAGTGDIYEQYF
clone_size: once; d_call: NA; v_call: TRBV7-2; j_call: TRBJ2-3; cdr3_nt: TGTGCCAGCAGCTTCTTGAGGGATACGCAGTATTTT; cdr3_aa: CASSFLRDTQYF
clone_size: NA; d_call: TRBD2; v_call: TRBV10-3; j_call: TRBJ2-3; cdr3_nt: TGTGCCATCAGTGCATCTAGCGGGGGGGCCCTGGGCACAGATACGCAGTATTTT; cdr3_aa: CAISASSGGALGTDTQYF
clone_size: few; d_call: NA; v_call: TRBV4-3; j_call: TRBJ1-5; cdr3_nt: TGCGCCAGCAGCCAAGAATTGGGGTCCTATAGCAATCAGCCCCAGCATTTT; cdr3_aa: CASSQELGSYSNQPQHF
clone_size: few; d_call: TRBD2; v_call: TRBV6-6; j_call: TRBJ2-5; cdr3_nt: TGTGCCAGCAGTCCCTCGGGGCGGGGGAACCAAGAGACCCAGTACTTC; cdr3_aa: CASSPSGRGNQETQYF
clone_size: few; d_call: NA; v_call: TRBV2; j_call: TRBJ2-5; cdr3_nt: TGTGCCAGCAGCCCTAAAGAGACCCAGTACTTC; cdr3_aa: CASSPKETQYF
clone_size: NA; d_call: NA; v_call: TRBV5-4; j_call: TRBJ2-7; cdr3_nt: TGTGCCAGCAGCTTCCAAACGGGCAGGAGCCACGAGCAGTACTTC; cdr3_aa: CASSFQTGRSHEQYF
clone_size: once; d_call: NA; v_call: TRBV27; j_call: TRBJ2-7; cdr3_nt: TGTGCCAGCTCCGTCGCGCAGGGGTCCTACGAGCAGTACTTC; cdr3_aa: CASSVAQGSYEQYF
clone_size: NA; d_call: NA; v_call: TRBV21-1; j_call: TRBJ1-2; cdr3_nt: TGTGCCAGCATACAGGGCTTTATGACCGGCTACACCTTC; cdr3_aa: CASIQGFMTGYTF
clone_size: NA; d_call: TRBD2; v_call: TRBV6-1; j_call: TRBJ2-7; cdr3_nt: TGTGCCAGCAGTGGGTACGGGGGGGCATGGGAGCAGTACTTC; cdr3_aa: CASSGYGGAWEQYF
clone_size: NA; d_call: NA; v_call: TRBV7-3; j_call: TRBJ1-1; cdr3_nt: TGTGCCAGCAGCTTAATGTTCCTGGGGGGTGAAGCTTTCTTT; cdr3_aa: CASSLMFLGGEAFF
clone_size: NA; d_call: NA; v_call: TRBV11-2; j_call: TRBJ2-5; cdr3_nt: TGTGCCAGCAGCTTATTCGAAGGGGGGGCCGCGGAGACCCAGTACTTC; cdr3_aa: CASSLFEGGAAETQYF
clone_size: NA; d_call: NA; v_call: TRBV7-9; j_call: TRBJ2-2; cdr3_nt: TGTGCCAGCAGCGACAGAAGGACGAACACCGGGGAGCTGTTTTTT; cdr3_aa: CASSDRRTNTGELFF